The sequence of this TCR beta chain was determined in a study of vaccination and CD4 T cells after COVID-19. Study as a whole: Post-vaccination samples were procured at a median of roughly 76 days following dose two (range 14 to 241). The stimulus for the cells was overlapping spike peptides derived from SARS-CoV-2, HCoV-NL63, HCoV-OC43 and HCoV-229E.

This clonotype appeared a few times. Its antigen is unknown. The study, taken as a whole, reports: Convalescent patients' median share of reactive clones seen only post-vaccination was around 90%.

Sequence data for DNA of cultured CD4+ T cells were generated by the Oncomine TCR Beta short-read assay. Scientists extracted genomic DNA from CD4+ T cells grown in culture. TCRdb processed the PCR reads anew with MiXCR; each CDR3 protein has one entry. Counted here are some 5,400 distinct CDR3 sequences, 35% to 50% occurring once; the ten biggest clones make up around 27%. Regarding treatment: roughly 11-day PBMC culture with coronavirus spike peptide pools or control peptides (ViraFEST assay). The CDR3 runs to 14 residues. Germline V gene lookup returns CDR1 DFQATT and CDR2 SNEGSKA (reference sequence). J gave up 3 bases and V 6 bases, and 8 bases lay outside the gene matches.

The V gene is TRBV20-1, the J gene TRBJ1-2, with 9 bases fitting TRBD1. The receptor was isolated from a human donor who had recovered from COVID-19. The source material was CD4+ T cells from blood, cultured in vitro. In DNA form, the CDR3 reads TGCAGTGCAAACCCGGGACAGGGATACTATGGCTACACCTTC. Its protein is CSANPGQGYYGYTF.